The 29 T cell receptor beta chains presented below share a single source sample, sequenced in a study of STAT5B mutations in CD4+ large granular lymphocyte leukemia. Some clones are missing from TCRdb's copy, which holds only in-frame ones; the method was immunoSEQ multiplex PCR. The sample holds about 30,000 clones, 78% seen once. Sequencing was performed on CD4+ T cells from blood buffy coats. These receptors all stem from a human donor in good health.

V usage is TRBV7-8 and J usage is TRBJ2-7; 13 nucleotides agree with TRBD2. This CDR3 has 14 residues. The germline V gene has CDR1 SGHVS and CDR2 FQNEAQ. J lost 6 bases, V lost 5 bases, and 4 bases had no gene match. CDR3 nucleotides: TGTGCCAGCAGCCTAACTAGCGGGAGGGCCGAGCAGTACTTC. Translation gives CASSLTSGRAEQYF. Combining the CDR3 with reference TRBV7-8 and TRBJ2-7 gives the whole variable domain GAGVSQSPRYKVAKRGQDVALRCDPISGHVSLFWYQQALGQGPEFLTYFQNEAQLDKSGLPSDRFFAERPEGSVSTLKIQRTQQEDSAVYLCASSLTSGRAEQYFGPGTRLTVT.

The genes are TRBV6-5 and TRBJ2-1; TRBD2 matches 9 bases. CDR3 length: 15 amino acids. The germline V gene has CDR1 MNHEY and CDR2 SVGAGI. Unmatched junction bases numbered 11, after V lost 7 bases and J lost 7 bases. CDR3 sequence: CASTYFSGRRNEQFF. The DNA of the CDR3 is TGTGCCAGCACCTATTTCAGCGGGAGGAGGAATGAGCAGTTCTTC.

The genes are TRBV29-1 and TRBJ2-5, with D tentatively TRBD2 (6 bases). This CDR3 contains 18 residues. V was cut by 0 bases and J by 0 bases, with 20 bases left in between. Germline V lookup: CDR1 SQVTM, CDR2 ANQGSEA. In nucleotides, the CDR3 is TGCAGCGTTGAAGAGAACTTGGGAGGTGGGAAGTACCAAGAGACCCAGTACTTC. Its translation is CSVEENLGGGKYQETQYF.

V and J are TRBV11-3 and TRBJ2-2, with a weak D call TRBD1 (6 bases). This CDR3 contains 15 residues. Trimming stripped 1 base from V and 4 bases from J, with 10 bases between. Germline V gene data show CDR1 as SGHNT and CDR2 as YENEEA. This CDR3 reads CASSLVGQGTGELFF. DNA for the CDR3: TGTGCCAGCAGCTTAGTGGGACAAGGCACCGGGGAGCTGTTTTTT.

The CDR3 coding sequence is TGCGCCAGCAGCCAAGATCTGGGACAGGGGAACACCATATATTTT. Translated: CASSQDLGQGNTIYF. The genes are TRBV4-1 and TRBJ1-3, with 10 bases aligning to TRBD1. J was trimmed by 7 bases and V by 0 bases; bases with no gene match: 3. CDR1 is MGHRA and CDR2 is YSYEKL in the germline V gene. This CDR3 region has 15 residues.

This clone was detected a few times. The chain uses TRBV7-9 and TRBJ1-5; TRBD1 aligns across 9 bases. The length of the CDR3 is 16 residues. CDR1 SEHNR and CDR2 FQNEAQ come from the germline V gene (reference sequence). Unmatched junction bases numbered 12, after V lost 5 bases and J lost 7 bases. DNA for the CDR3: TGTGCCAGCAGCCCCCCGGGACAGGGTGTTGAACAGCCCCAGCATTTT. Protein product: CASSPPGQGVEQPQHF. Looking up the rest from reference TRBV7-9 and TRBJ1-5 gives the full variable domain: DTGVSQNPRHKITKRGQNVTFRCDPISEHNRLYWYRQTLGQGPEFLTYFQNEAQLEKSRLLSDRFSAERPKGSFSTLEIQRTEQGDSAMYLCASSPPGQGVEQPQHFGDGTRLSIL.

CDR3 residues: CASSFPVPNTEAFF. CDR3 in DNA: TGTGCCAGCAGTTTCCCCGTTCCGAACACTGAAGCTTTCTTT. V and J are TRBV28 and TRBJ1-1; no reliable D call. The CDR3 covers 14 residues. Looked up from germline, CDR1 is MDHEN and CDR2 is SYDVKM. The V and J ends lost 3 bases and 1 base respectively, with 9 bases between them.

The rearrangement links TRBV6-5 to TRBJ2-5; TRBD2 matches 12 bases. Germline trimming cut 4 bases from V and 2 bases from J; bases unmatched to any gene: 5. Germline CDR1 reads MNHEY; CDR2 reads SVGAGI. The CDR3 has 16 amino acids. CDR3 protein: CASSSGLAGLQETQYF. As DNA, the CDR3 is TGTGCCAGCAGTTCCGGACTAGCGGGGTTACAAGAGACCCAGTACTTC.

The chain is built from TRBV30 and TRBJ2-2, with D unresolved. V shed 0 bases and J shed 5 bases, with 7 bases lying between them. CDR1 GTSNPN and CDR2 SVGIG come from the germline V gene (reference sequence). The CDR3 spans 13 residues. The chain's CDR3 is CAWSVLATGELFF. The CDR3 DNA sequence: TGTGCCTGGAGTGTACTGGCGACCGGGGAGCTGTTTTTT.

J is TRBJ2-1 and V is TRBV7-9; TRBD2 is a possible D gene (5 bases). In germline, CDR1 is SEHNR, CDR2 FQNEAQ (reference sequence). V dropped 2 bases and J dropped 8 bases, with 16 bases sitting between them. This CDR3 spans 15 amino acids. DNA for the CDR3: TGTGCCAGCAGCTTATATCTGAGGGCTGAAGATGAGCAGTTCTTC. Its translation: CASSLYLRAEDEQFF.

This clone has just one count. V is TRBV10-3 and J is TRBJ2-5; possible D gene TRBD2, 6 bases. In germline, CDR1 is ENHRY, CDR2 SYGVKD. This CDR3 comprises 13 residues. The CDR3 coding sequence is TGTGCTTCTCGGGGGAATGGGGGAGAGACCCAGTACTTC. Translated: CASRGNGGETQYF.

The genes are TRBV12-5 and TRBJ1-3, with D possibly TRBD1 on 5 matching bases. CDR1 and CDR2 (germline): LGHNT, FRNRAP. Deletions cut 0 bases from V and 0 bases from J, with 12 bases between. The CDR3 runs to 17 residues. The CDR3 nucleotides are TGTGCTAGTGGTTTGGTACGTCAGGGATACTCTGGAAACACCATATATTTT. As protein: CASGLVRQGYSGNTIYF.

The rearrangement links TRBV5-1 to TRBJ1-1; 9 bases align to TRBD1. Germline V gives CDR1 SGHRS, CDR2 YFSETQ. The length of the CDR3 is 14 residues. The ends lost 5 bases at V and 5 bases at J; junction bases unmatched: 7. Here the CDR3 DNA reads TGCGCCAGCAGGGACAGGGGCAGGGAAACTGAAGCTTTCTTT. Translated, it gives CASRDRGRETEAFF.

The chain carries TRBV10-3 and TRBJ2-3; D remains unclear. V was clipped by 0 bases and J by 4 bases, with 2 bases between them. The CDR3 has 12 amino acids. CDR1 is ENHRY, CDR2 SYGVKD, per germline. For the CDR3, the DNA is TGTGCCATCAGTGAGTCTTCAGATACGCAGTATTTT. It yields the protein CAISESSDTQYF.

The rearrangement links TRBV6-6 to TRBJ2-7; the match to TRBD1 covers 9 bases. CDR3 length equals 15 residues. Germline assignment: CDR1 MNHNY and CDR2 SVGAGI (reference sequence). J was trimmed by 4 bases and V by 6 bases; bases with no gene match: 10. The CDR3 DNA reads TGTGCCAGCAGAGGCCCCGGGACAGGGTCATACGAGCAGTACTTC. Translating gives CASRGPGTGSYEQYF.

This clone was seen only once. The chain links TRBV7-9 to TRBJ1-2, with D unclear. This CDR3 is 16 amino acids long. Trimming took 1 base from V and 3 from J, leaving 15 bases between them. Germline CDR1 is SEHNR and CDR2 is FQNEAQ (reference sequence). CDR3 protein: CASSLGGQTLDYGYTF. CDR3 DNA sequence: TGTGCCAGCAGCTTAGGTGGCCAGACTCTGGACTATGGCTACACCTTC.

The CDR3 reads CASSIGQSETQYF. Here the CDR3 DNA reads TGTGCCAGTAGTATAGGACAATCCGAGACCCAGTACTTC. The rearrangement joins TRBV19 to TRBJ2-5; D is unclear. CDR3 length: 13 amino acids. V was cut by 1 base and J by 5 bases, with 8 bases left in between. CDR1 is LNHDA, CDR2 SQIVND, per germline (reference sequence).

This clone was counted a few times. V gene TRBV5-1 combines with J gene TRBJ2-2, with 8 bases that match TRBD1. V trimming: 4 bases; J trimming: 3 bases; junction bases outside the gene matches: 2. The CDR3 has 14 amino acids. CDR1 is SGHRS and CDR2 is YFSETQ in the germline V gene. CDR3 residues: CASSQGADTGELFF. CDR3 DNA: TGCGCCAGCAGCCAGGGGGCCGACACCGGGGAGCTGTTTTTT.

The CDR3 coding sequence is TGTGCTAGTGGTTCGGAGGGGGCCAACGTCCTGACTTTC. Protein: CASGSEGANVLTF. The rearrangement uses TRBV12-5 and TRBJ2-6; no clear D. This CDR3 comprises 13 residues. Germline loops: CDR1 LGHNT, CDR2 FRNRAP. The V end lost 4 bases, the J end lost 4 bases, and 5 bases lay between the germline ends.

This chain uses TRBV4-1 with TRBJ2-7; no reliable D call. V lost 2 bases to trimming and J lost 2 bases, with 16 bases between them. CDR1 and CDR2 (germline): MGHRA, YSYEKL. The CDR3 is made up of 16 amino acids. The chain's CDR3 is CASSQYGHGPTYEQYF. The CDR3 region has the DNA TGCGCCAGCAGCCAATATGGGCACGGGCCAACCTACGAGCAGTACTTC.

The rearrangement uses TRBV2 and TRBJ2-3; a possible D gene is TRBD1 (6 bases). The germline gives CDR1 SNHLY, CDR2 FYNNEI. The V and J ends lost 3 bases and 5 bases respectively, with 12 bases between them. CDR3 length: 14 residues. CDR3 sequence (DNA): TGTGCCAGCAGTGATGGGGGACACCAAGATACGCAGTATTTT. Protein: CASSDGGHQDTQYF.

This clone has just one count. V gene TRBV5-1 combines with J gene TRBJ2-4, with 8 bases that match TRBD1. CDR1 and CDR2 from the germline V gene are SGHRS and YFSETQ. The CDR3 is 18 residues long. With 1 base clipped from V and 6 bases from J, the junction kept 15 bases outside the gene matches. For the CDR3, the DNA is TGCGCCAGCAGCTTGTCGGCAGGGGGCCGGGCGGTGACAAACATTCAGTACTTC. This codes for CASSLSAGGRAVTNIQYF.

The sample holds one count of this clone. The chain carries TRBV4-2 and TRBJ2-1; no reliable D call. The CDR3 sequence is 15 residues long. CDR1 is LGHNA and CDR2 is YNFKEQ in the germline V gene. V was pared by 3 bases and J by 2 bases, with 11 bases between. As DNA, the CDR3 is TGTGCCAGCAGCCAGGCCGGCGGAACCTACAATGAGCAGTTCTTC. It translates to CASSQAGGTYNEQFF.

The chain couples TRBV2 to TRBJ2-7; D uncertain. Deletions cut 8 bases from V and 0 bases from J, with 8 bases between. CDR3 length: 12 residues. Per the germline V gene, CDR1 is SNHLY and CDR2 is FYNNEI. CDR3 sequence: CASRASSYEQYF. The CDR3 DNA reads TGTGCCAGCCGGGCCAGCTCCTACGAGCAGTACTTC.

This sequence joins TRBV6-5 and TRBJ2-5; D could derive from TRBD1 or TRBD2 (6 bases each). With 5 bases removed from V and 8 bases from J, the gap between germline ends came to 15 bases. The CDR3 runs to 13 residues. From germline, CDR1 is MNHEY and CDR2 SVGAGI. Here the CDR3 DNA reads TGTGCCAGCAGTCCCCCGGGGGCGGGTACCCAGTACTTC. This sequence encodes CASSPPGAGTQYF.

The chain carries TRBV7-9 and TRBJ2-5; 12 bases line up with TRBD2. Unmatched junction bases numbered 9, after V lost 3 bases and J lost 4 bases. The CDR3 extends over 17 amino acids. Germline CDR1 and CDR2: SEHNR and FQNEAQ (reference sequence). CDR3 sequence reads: CASSLGLAGLGRETQYF. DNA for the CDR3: TGTGCCAGCAGCTTGGGACTAGCGGGCCTGGGGAGAGAGACCCAGTACTTC.

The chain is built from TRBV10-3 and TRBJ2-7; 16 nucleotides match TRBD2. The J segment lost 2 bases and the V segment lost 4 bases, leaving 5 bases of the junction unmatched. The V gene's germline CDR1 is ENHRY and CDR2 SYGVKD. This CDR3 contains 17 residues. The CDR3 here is CAISGGLAGGVPYEQYF. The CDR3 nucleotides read TGTGCCATCAGTGGGGGACTAGCGGGAGGGGTCCCCTACGAGCAGTACTTC.

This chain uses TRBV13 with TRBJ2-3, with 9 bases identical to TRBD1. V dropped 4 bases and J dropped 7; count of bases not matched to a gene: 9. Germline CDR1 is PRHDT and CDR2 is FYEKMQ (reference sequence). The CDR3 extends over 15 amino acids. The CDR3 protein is CASSSRDRATNTQYF. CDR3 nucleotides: TGTGCCAGCAGCTCCCGGGACAGGGCCACGAATACGCAGTATTTT.

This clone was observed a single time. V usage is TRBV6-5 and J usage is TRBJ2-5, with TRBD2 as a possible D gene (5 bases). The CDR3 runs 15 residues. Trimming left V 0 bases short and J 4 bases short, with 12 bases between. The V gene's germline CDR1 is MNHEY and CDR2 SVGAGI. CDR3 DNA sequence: TGTGCCAGCAGTTACTCGGGAGCTAGGGCAGAGACCCAGTACTTC. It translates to CASSYSGARAETQYF.